This is a list of T cell receptor beta chains from one sample in a study of blood T cell repertoires in COVID-19. Only in-frame clones appear in the TCRdb table, and some are missing; sequencing was by immunoSEQ multiplex PCR. The profile shows around 390,000 clones, more than 75% of them singletons. Sequenced sample: PBMCs or T cells enriched from blood (not recorded which). These receptors all come from a woman aged 45-59 years who had recovered from COVID-19. CDR3s include the opening cysteine and the closing phenylalanine or tryptophan. Fields, in order: V gene, clone size, J gene, D gene, CDR3 protein, CDR3 DNA. A D gene is named only where the DNA matches it firmly. Clone size is given for some rows only: seen once, a few or many times, or a class if the clone is expanded.

v_gene: TRBV4-2
abundance: -
j_gene: TRBJ1-1
d_gene: -
CDR3aa: CASSQDVRGKGYTEAFF
CDR3nt: TGTGCCAGCAGCCAAGATGTCAGGGGAAAGGGGTACACTGAAGCTTTCTTT

v_gene: TRBV5-5
abundance: -
j_gene: TRBJ2-5
d_gene: -
CDR3aa: CASEQGAVETQYF
CDR3nt: TGTGCCAGCGAGCAGGGCGCCGTAGAGACCCAGTACTTC

v_gene: TRBV7-2
abundance: -
j_gene: TRBJ2-3
d_gene: -
CDR3aa: CASSLSSPDTQYF
CDR3nt: TGTGCCAGCAGCTTATCGTCCCCGGATACGCAGTATTTT

v_gene: TRBV28
abundance: -
j_gene: TRBJ1-4
d_gene: TRBD1
CDR3aa: CASSPLGQVGHEKLFF
CDR3nt: TGTGCCAGCAGTCCCCTCGGACAGGTCGGGCATGAAAAACTGTTTTTT

v_gene: TRBV6-4
abundance: -
j_gene: TRBJ1-1
d_gene: -
CDR3aa: CASSDPNNGVTEAFF
CDR3nt: TGTGCCAGCAGTGACCCTAATAACGGGGTCACTGAAGCTTTCTTT

v_gene: TRBV4-3
abundance: -
j_gene: TRBJ1-3
d_gene: TRBD1
CDR3aa: CASSQVQGVAGNTIYF
CDR3nt: TGCGCCAGCAGCCAAGTACAGGGGGTTGCTGGAAACACCATATATTTT

v_gene: TRBV30
abundance: -
j_gene: TRBJ1-2
d_gene: -
CDR3aa: CAWSPPGGGYGYTF
CDR3nt: TGTGCCTGGAGTCCCCCGGGGGGGGGCTATGGCTACACCTTC

v_gene: TRBV11-2
abundance: -
j_gene: TRBJ1-2
d_gene: -
CDR3aa: CASSWTDTNYGYTF
CDR3nt: TGTGCCAGCAGCTGGACAGACACTAACTATGGCTACACCTTC

v_gene: TRBV12-3/TRBV12-4
abundance: -
j_gene: TRBJ2-7
d_gene: -
CDR3aa: CASSPDNREQYF
CDR3nt: TGTGCCAGCAGCCCGGACAACCGCGAGCAGTACTTC

v_gene: TRBV2
abundance: -
j_gene: TRBJ2-6
d_gene: -
CDR3aa: CASSAAGANVLTF
CDR3nt: TGTGCCAGCAGTGCGGCTGGGGCCAACGTCCTGACTTTC

v_gene: TRBV4-1
abundance: -
j_gene: TRBJ1-2
d_gene: TRBD1
CDR3aa: CASSHRQGSDYGYTF
CDR3nt: TGCGCCAGCAGCCATAGACAGGGATCAGACTATGGCTACACCTTC

v_gene: TRBV7-9
abundance: -
j_gene: TRBJ1-2
d_gene: -
CDR3aa: CASSLESGTGYTF
CDR3nt: TGTGCCAGCAGCTTAGAATCAGGCACGGGCTACACCTTC

v_gene: TRBV6-2/TRBV6-3
abundance: -
j_gene: TRBJ2-3
d_gene: -
CDR3aa: CASSYSWGLADTQYF
CDR3nt: TGTGCCAGCAGTTACTCCTGGGGCCTTGCAGATACGCAGTATTTT

v_gene: TRBV7-9
abundance: few
j_gene: TRBJ1-1
d_gene: -
CDR3aa: CASSLAADTEAFF
CDR3nt: TGTGCCAGCAGCTTAGCGGCGGACACTGAAGCTTTCTTT

v_gene: TRBV6-5
abundance: -
j_gene: TRBJ2-2
d_gene: TRBD2
CDR3aa: CASSAGGHTGELFF
CDR3nt: TGTGCCAGCAGCGCGGGGGGCCACACCGGGGAGCTGTTTTTT

v_gene: TRBV4-3
abundance: -
j_gene: TRBJ2-6
d_gene: TRBD1
CDR3aa: CASSPRTGGSGANVLTF
CDR3nt: TGCGCCAGCAGCCCCCGGACAGGGGGCTCTGGGGCCAACGTCCTGACTTTC

v_gene: TRBV7-2
abundance: -
j_gene: TRBJ2-1
d_gene: -
CDR3aa: CASSFQAPLSSYNEQFF
CDR3nt: TGTGCCAGCAGCTTCCAGGCCCCATTGAGCTCCTACAATGAGCAGTTCTTC

v_gene: TRBV2
abundance: -
j_gene: TRBJ2-2
d_gene: -
CDR3aa: CASSGYQGNTGELFF
CDR3nt: TGTGCCAGCAGCGGCTATCAGGGAAACACCGGGGAGCTGTTTTTT

v_gene: TRBV5-1
abundance: -
j_gene: TRBJ2-2
d_gene: -
CDR3aa: CASSLAAYGGPNTGELFF
CDR3nt: TGCGCCAGCAGCTTGGCCGCTTATGGGGGCCCGAACACCGGGGAGCTGTTTTTT

v_gene: TRBV27
abundance: -
j_gene: TRBJ2-2
d_gene: TRBD1
CDR3aa: CASRQGRGGELFF
CDR3nt: TGTGCCAGCCGACAGGGTCGGGGCGGGGAGCTGTTTTTT

v_gene: TRBV4-1
abundance: -
j_gene: TRBJ1-2
d_gene: -
CDR3aa: CASSQAQSYRAGARYGYTF
CDR3nt: TGCGCCAGCAGCCAAGCCCAATCCTACAGGGCGGGGGCTCGATATGGCTACACCTTC

v_gene: TRBV28
abundance: -
j_gene: TRBJ1-6
d_gene: -
CDR3aa: CASSSQGGLGRPLHF
CDR3nt: TGTGCCAGCAGTTCTCAGGGAGGCTTGGGGAGGCCCCTCCACTTT

v_gene: TRBV6-6
abundance: -
j_gene: TRBJ1-5
d_gene: -
CDR3aa: CASAEDSNQPQHF
CDR3nt: TGTGCCAGCGCCGAGGATAGCAATCAGCCCCAGCATTTT

v_gene: TRBV3-1/TRBV3-2
abundance: -
j_gene: TRBJ1-6
d_gene: -
CDR3aa: CASSQGQTGSPLHF
CDR3nt: TGTGCCAGCAGCCAAGGGCAAACGGGGTCACCCCTCCACTTT

v_gene: TRBV7-2
abundance: few
j_gene: TRBJ1-5
d_gene: -
CDR3aa: CASSLGTETTDQHF
CDR3nt: TGTGCCAGCAGCTTAGGGACCGAGACGACAGACCAGCATTTT

v_gene: TRBV5-1
abundance: -
j_gene: TRBJ1-6
d_gene: TRBD1
CDR3aa: CASSPRQGDSPLHF
CDR3nt: TGCGCCAGCAGCCCTAGACAGGGGGATTCACCCCTCCACTTT

v_gene: TRBV6-5
abundance: -
j_gene: TRBJ1-2
d_gene: TRBD1
CDR3aa: CASNLGQGAYGYTF
CDR3nt: TGTGCCAGCAACCTGGGACAGGGGGCGTATGGCTACACCTTC

v_gene: TRBV10-3
abundance: -
j_gene: TRBJ1-1
d_gene: -
CDR3aa: CAITPTGYDTEAFF
CDR3nt: TGTGCCATCACTCCCACAGGGTATGACACTGAAGCTTTCTTT

v_gene: TRBV30
abundance: -
j_gene: TRBJ1-1
d_gene: -
CDR3aa: CAWSNTLITEAFF
CDR3nt: TGTGCCTGGAGTAACACCCTGATAACTGAAGCTTTCTTT

v_gene: TRBV11-2
abundance: -
j_gene: TRBJ1-2
d_gene: -
CDR3aa: CASSLTRGGQGDGYTF
CDR3nt: TGTGCCAGCAGCTTAACTAGGGGGGGGCAGGGTGATGGCTACACCTTC

v_gene: TRBV5-8
abundance: -
j_gene: TRBJ1-3
d_gene: -
CDR3aa: CASSVRFGNTIYF
CDR3nt: TGTGCCAGCAGCGTACGGTTCGGAAACACCATATATTTT

v_gene: TRBV7-3
abundance: once
j_gene: TRBJ2-3
d_gene: TRBD2
CDR3aa: CASSMGLAGTDTQYF
CDR3nt: TGTGCCAGCAGCATGGGACTAGCGGGGACAGATACGCAGTATTTT